Following are 26 T cell receptor beta chains from one sample sequenced in a study of T cell responses to AZD1222 COVID-19 vaccine. Sequenced by immunoSEQ multiplex PCR; TCRdb stores in-frame clones only, minus some. This sample yields 180,000 or so clones, of which 94% are seen a single time; approximately 0.6% belongs to the top ten. Here the sequenced sample was peripheral blood, taken on day 0 of AZD1222 vaccination. These receptors were collected from an adult in good health.

The rearrangement links TRBV5-8 to TRBJ2-5; TRBD2 might be the D (6 bases). Germline V gene lookup returns CDR1 SGHTS and CDR2 YDEGEE. Trimming pared 0 bases from V and 5 bases from J, leaving 11 bases between. The CDR3 is 14 residues long. The CDR3 spells CASSLVGGWETQYF. DNA of the CDR3: TGTGCCAGCAGCTTGGTCGGGGGTTGGGAGACCCAGTACTTC.

A single count supports this clone. J is TRBJ1-1 and V is TRBV5-6, with D possibly being TRBD1 (6 bases). The CDR3 has 16 amino acids. Per the germline V gene, CDR1 is SGHDT and CDR2 is YYEEEE. V was trimmed by 4 bases and J by 6 bases, leaving 22 bases between them. Here the CDR3 reads CASSTPLNRDEPEAFF. In DNA form, the CDR3 reads TGTGCCAGCAGCACCCCTCTTAACAGGGATGAACCTGAAGCTTTCTTT.

The chain is built from TRBV5-6 and TRBJ2-7; D uncertain. From germline, CDR1 is SGHDT and CDR2 YYEEEE. This CDR3 has 15 amino acids. V was pared by 0 bases and J by 0 bases, with 10 bases between. The CDR3 spells CASSLGQASSYEQYF. The CDR3 DNA reads TGTGCCAGCAGCTTGGGGCAGGCCAGCTCCTACGAGCAGTACTTC. Using reference TRBV5-6 and TRBJ2-7 for the parts outside the CDR3, the full variable domain is DAGVTQSPTHLIKTRGQQVTLRCSPKSGHDTVSWYQQALGQGPQFIFQYYEEEERQRGNFPDRFSGHQFPNYSSELNVNALLLGDSALYLCASSLGQASSYEQYFGPGTRLTVT.

The J gene is TRBJ1-6, the V gene TRBV30, with no clear D. The CDR3 is made up of 15 amino acids. Germline V lookup: CDR1 GTSNPN, CDR2 SVGIG (reference sequence). The germline V and J ends were trimmed by 0 bases and 0 bases, with 6 bases remaining between them. As DNA, the CDR3 is TGTGCCTGGAGTGTACACAGCTCCTATAATTCACCCCTCCACTTT. This codes for CAWSVHSSYNSPLHF. Supplemented by reference TRBV30 and TRBJ1-6, the full variable domain reads SQTIHQWPATLVQPVGSPLSLECTVEGTSNPNLYWYRQAAGRGLQLLFYSVGIGQISSEVPQNLSASRPQDRQFILSSKKLLLSDSGFYLCAWSVHSSYNSPLHFGNGTRLTVT.

This rearrangement joins TRBV18 to TRBJ1-1; 7 positions match TRBD1. Losses at the gene ends were 5 bases for V and 3 bases for J; bases not matched to a gene: 3. The V gene's germline CDR1 is KGHSH and CDR2 LQKENI. The CDR3 contains 13 residues. The CDR3 loop is CASSWDSYTEAFF. The CDR3 DNA reads as TGTGCCAGCTCATGGGACAGCTACACTGAAGCTTTCTTT.

V is TRBV1 and J is TRBJ1-5. TRBV1 is termed a pseudogene. The CDR3 has 14 amino acids. The CDR3 bases are TGCACCAGCGAACTTTCCGGGGCCTTCATGCCCCAGCATTTT. Translated: CTSELSGAFMPQHF.

V is TRBV5-1 and J is TRBJ2-7; D may be TRBD1 or TRBD2 (5 bases each). Per the germline V gene, CDR1 is SGHRS and CDR2 is YFSETQ. This CDR3 has 13 amino acids. Trimming cost V 7 bases and J 2 bases, with 13 bases left between them. This CDR3 reads CASGDGPAYEQYF. The CDR3 region has the DNA TGCGCCAGCGGGGACGGACCAGCCTACGAGCAGTACTTC.

The J gene is TRBJ2-1, the V gene TRBV27; D is perhaps TRBD2 (5 bases). This CDR3 contains 13 residues. Trimming shortened V by 6 bases and J by 5 bases, and 11 bases separated the two germline ends. Germline loops: CDR1 MNHEY, CDR2 SMNVEV (reference sequence). The CDR3 DNA is TGTGCCAGCAGCCTCTCCGGGGACAATGAGCAGTTCTTC. Its protein product is CASSLSGDNEQFF.

The chain couples TRBV7-9 to TRBJ1-6; 7 positions agree with TRBD1. Germline CDR1 is SEHNR and CDR2 is FQNEAQ (reference sequence). Losses at the gene ends were 3 bases for V and 10 bases for J; bases not matched to a gene: 9. The CDR3 covers 15 residues. The DNA for the CDR3 is TGTGCCAGCAGCTTGGGTATAGGGGGCAACTCACCCCTCCACTTT. Protein product: CASSLGIGGNSPLHF.

The chain combines TRBV11-2 with TRBJ2-1, with 9 bases fitting TRBD2. CDR1 and CDR2 from the germline V gene are SGHAT and FQNNGV. Trimming at V came to 5 bases and at J to 12 bases, leaving 8 bases not matched to a gene. This CDR3 contains 13 residues. DNA for the CDR3: TGTGCCAGCAGCCTAGCGGGACCCCGGGGGCAGTTCTTC. Translated, it gives CASSLAGPRGQFF.

The J gene is TRBJ1-1, the V gene TRBV5-1; 12 bases are a match to TRBD1. The CDR3 spans 15 residues. The V and J ends lost 4 bases and 3 bases, in that order; junction bases with no gene match: 4. Germline V gene data show CDR1 as SGHRS and CDR2 as YFSETQ. CDR3 DNA: TGCGCCAGCAGCATCGGGACAGGGGGCGACACTGAAGCTTTCTTT. Amino acid sequence: CASSIGTGGDTEAFF.

V and J are TRBV5-1 and TRBJ2-7; a possible D gene is TRBD1 (6 bases). Germline V gives CDR1 SGHRS, CDR2 YFSETQ. The length of the CDR3 is 14 residues. The V end lost 0 bases, the J end lost 0 bases, and 7 bases lay between the germline ends. CDR3 sequence: CASSLGQDSYEQYF. CDR3 DNA sequence: TGCGCCAGCAGCTTGGGACAGGACTCCTACGAGCAGTACTTC.

The V call is TRBV27, the J call TRBJ2-7; D is perhaps TRBD2 (5 bases). Germline V CDR1 and CDR2: MNHEY, SMNVEV (reference sequence). This CDR3 has 12 amino acids. Trimming cost V 4 bases and J 4 bases, with 8 bases left between them. The CDR3 nucleotides read TGTGCCAGCAGTTCCACGGGATACGAGCAGTACTTC. Amino acid sequence: CASSSTGYEQYF.

The chain couples TRBV7-9 to TRBJ1-1; the D gene is possibly TRBD1 (5 bases). Germline assignment: CDR1 SEHNR and CDR2 FQNEAQ (reference sequence). CDR3 size: 15 residues. Trimming took 2 bases from V and 4 from J, leaving 14 bases between them. The CDR3 protein is CASSLHQGGVTEAFF. Here the CDR3 DNA reads TGTGCCAGCAGCTTACACCAGGGAGGCGTCACTGAAGCTTTCTTT.

The genes are TRBV9 and TRBJ2-1; a possible D gene is TRBD2 (5 bases). CDR3 size: 15 residues. Trimming left V 2 bases short and J 2 bases short, with 11 bases between. Per the germline V gene, CDR1 is SGDLS and CDR2 is YYNGEE. CDR3 residues: CASSVVPGTYNEQFF. The CDR3 nucleotides are TGTGCCAGCAGCGTCGTCCCGGGGACCTACAATGAGCAGTTCTTC.

This chain joins TRBV6-5 and TRBJ2-3, with unresolved D. Trimming took 7 bases from V and 5 from J, leaving 10 bases between them. Germline assignment: CDR1 MNHEY and CDR2 SVGAGI. CDR3 length equals 12 residues. CDR3 nucleotides: TGTGCCAGCAACCCCCGCGGAGATACGCAGTATTTT. It encodes CASNPRGDTQYF.

This chain connects TRBV7-8 to TRBJ1-5, with D uncertain. V lost 5 bases and J 2 bases, leaving 7 bases between the germline ends. CDR3 length equals 13 residues. Germline-derived CDR1 and CDR2 are SGHVS and FQNEAQ. The CDR3 region has the DNA TGTGCCAGCAGCCCAGGCGGCAATCAGCCCCAGCATTTT. It specifies CASSPGGNQPQHF. Variable domain in full (rest from reference TRBV7-8 and TRBJ1-5): GAGVSQSPRYKVAKRGQDVALRCDPISGHVSLFWYQQALGQGPEFLTYFQNEAQLDKSGLPSDRFFAERPEGSVSTLKIQRTQQEDSAVYLCASSPGGNQPQHFGDGTRLSIL.

The chain joins TRBV11-2 to TRBJ1-3; TRBD1 matches at 8 bases. Germline CDR1 SGHAT, CDR2 FQNNGV. The CDR3 has 18 residues. J was trimmed by 2 bases and V by 4 bases; bases with no gene match: 13. CDR3 sequence (DNA): TGTGCCAGCAGCTCGATAAGACAGGGGATTCTGCCTGGAAACACCATATATTTT. Amino acids: CASSSIRQGILPGNTIYF.

The genes are TRBV5-5 and TRBJ2-7; possibly TRBD1 or TRBD2 for D (5 bases each). V dropped 4 bases and J dropped 6 bases, with 11 bases sitting between them. The CDR3 totals 12 residues. Germline V gene sequence: CDR1 SGHKS, CDR2 YYEKEE (reference sequence). The CDR3 coding sequence is TGTGCCAGCAGCACGGGACCAACCGAGCAGTACTTC. Its translation: CASSTGPTEQYF.

Here the CDR3 reads CASSLSPIGVINEKLFF. In nucleotides, the CDR3 is TGTGCCAGCAGTTTGTCGCCAATCGGGGTGATTAATGAAAAACTGTTTTTT. The chain joins TRBV27 to TRBJ1-4, with D uncertain. The CDR3 covers 17 residues. The germline CDR1 and CDR2 sequences are MNHEY and SMNVEV (reference sequence). Trimming took 3 bases from V and 4 from J, leaving 18 bases between them.

This chain links TRBV10-3 with TRBJ1-2, with TRBD1 as a possible D gene (6 bases). The CDR3 is 12 residues long. V shed 7 bases and J shed 3 bases, with 9 bases lying between them. Per the germline V gene, CDR1 is ENHRY and CDR2 is SYGVKD. The CDR3 DNA reads TGTGCCATCACCCCAGGGGACTATGGCTACACCTTC. It yields the protein CAITPGDYGYTF.

The CDR3 protein is CASTGTTPPGEAFF. DNA for the CDR3: TGTGCCAGCACAGGGACTACTCCACCCGGTGAAGCTTTCTTT. The rearrangement joins TRBV6-5 to TRBJ1-1; tentative D call: TRBD1 (5 bases). V was cut by 7 bases and J by 7 bases, with 19 bases left in between. This CDR3 has 14 residues. The V gene's germline CDR1 is MNHEY and CDR2 SVGAGI.

The chain is built from TRBV28 and TRBJ1-2, with D perhaps TRBD1 (5 bases). There are 13 residues in the CDR3. Germline V gene lookup returns CDR1 MDHEN and CDR2 SYDVKM. Trimming shortened V by 5 bases and J by 4 bases, and 11 bases separated the two germline ends. The CDR3 loop reads CASSPQGSYGYTF. CDR3 DNA sequence: TGTGCCAGCAGTCCTCAGGGATCCTATGGCTACACCTTC.

V gene TRBV6-5 combines with J gene TRBJ2-2, with 9 bases identical to TRBD2. CDR1 is MNHEY, CDR2 SVGAGI, per germline. CDR3 length equals 15 residues. Trimming at V came to 8 bases and at J to 6 bases, leaving 10 bases not matched to a gene. The DNA of the CDR3 is TGTGCCAGCCGCCCATCTAGCGGGATTCCCGGGGAGCTGTTTTTT. Amino acid sequence: CASRPSSGIPGELFF.

Note on this clone: No DNA is shown, since the ends of the CDR3 on it are uncertain; the CDR3 is the one TCRdb lists. The V gene is TRBV7-9, the J gene TRBJ2-1. CDR1 and CDR2 from the germline V gene are SEHNR and FQNEAQ (reference sequence). The CDR3 extends over 14 residues, inclusive of both ends. The CDR3 sequence is CASSVGTGTPAKIF.

The gene calls are TRBV9 and TRBJ2-7, with D uncertain. Between the trimmed V and J ends, which lost 0 bases and 7 bases, there was a span of 14 bases. Germline loops: CDR1 SGDLS, CDR2 YYNGEE. The CDR3 is made up of 14 amino acids. The chain's CDR3 is CASSVGMDRVEQYF. CDR3 nucleotides: TGTGCCAGCAGCGTAGGAATGGACCGGGTGGAGCAGTACTTC.